A selection of T cell receptor beta chains follows, all from one sample in a study of shared clonotypes between healthy human individuals. Repertoires were generated with immunoSEQ multiplex PCR, while TCRdb's copy carries only in-frame clones and drops some. The sample yields some 1,100,000 clones, 78% seen once. The sequenced material came from memory CD4+ T cells from PBMCs. Receptors were obtained from a man aged 18 to 35 in good health. Some clones in this sample may be carry-over from other donors' samples. Each CDR3 is given with its conserved first and last residue. The D gene is left open where the match is weak. Not all rows give a size; the values are once, few, many and, for expanded clones, a class.

v_gene	d_gene	abundance	j_gene	CDR3aa	CDR3nt
TRBV11-3	-	once	TRBJ2-3	CASSLDGGSTDTQYF	TGTGCCAGCAGCTTAGATGGTGGTAGCACAGATACGCAGTATTTT
TRBV19	-	-	TRBJ2-2	CASSIAGLGELFF	TGTGCCAGTAGTATCGCAGGCCTCGGGGAGCTGTTTTTT
TRBV9	-	-	TRBJ2-3	CASSLDSPPDTQYF	TGTGCCAGCAGCCTCGACAGCCCCCCAGATACGCAGTATTTT
TRBV2	TRBD2	-	TRBJ2-7	CASLKSGRALEQYF	TGTGCCAGTCTTAAAAGCGGGAGGGCCCTCGAGCAGTACTTC
TRBV2	TRBD1	-	TRBJ2-5	CASSLQGAGETQYF	TGTGCCAGCAGTTTACAGGGGGCAGGGGAGACCCAGTACTTC
TRBV2	-	-	TRBJ2-1	CASSEYGGAYNEQFF	TGTGCCAGCAGTGAATACGGGGGCGCTTACAATGAGCAGTTCTTC
TRBV5-1	-	-	TRBJ2-7	CASSLSHRDYEQYF	TGCGCCAGCAGCTTGTCCCACAGGGACTACGAGCAGTACTTC
TRBV19	TRBD1	few	TRBJ2-7	CASSRDRDYEQYF	TGTGCCAGTAGTCGGGACAGGGACTACGAGCAGTACTTC
TRBV11-2	-	-	TRBJ1-5	CASSRQSNQPQHF	TGTGCCAGCAGCCGACAGAGCAATCAGCCCCAGCATTTT
TRBV30	-	-	TRBJ1-1	CAWSVLGPTEAFF	TGTGCCTGGAGTGTATTGGGGCCCACTGAAGCTTTCTTT
TRBV19	-	-	TRBJ1-5	CASSEGGLRPQHF	TGTGCCAGTAGTGAGGGCGGGTTACGGCCCCAGCATTTT
TRBV27	TRBD2	-	TRBJ2-1	CASSFPSGGREQFF	TGTGCCAGCAGTTTCCCCTCGGGAGGGCGGGAGCAGTTCTTC
TRBV4-1	-	-	TRBJ2-1	CASSQKYPSLDEQFF	TGCGCCAGCAGCCAAAAGTACCCCTCCTTAGATGAGCAGTTCTTC
TRBV28	-	-	TRBJ2-5	CATYLAGTQYF	TGTGCCACCTACCTCGCAGGGACCCAGTACTTC
TRBV13	-	-	TRBJ2-3	CASSPPPGGGTDTQYF	TGTGCCAGCAGCCCCCCTCCCGGAGGAGGCACAGATACGCAGTATTTT
TRBV21-1	-	-	TRBJ2-2	CASSSPAGRATNTGELFF	TGTGCCAGCAGCAGCCCAGCGGGGAGGGCTACGAACACCGGGGAGCTGTTTTTT
TRBV11-1	-	few	TRBJ2-7	CASSPGTDYEQYF	TGTGCCAGCAGCCCCGGGACTGACTACGAGCAGTACTTC
TRBV5-1	-	-	TRBJ2-1	CASSLAEGDGYNEQFF	TGCGCCAGCAGCTTGGCCGAAGGGGATGGGTACAATGAGCAGTTCTTC
TRBV7-8	-	-	TRBJ2-2	CASSLVGGMNTGELFF	TGTGCCAGCAGCTTAGTTGGGGGAATGAACACCGGGGAGCTGTTTTTT
TRBV29-1	TRBD1	-	TRBJ2-7	CSVENRGLGEQYF	TGCAGCGTTGAGAACAGGGGGCTGGGCGAGCAGTACTTC
TRBV28	-	few	TRBJ1-2	CASTDSTKGCTF	TGTGCCAGCACCGACAGCACAAAGGGATGCACCTTC
TRBV30	-	once	TRBJ1-5	CAWNRDTNQPQHF	TGTGCCTGGAACCGGGACACAAATCAGCCCCAGCATTTT
TRBV2	TRBD2	-	TRBJ2-1	CASSEGLAGLGSSYNEQFF	TGTGCCAGCAGCGAGGGACTAGCGGGACTTGGCAGCTCCTACAATGAGCAGTTCTTC
TRBV27	-	few	TRBJ2-7	CASRPTAQSSYEQYF	TGTGCCAGCAGACCGACAGCCCAGAGCTCCTACGAGCAGTACTTC
TRBV4-2	TRBD2	-	TRBJ2-1	CASSQRLAGLVNEQFF	TGTGCCAGCAGCCAAAGACTAGCGGGCCTGGTCAATGAGCAGTTCTTC
TRBV9	TRBD1	few	TRBJ1-2	CASSKGTDGGYTF	TGTGCCAGCAGCAAAGGGACAGATGGTGGCTACACCTTC
TRBV11-1	-	-	TRBJ2-1	CASSFGSGLTYNEQFF	TGTGCCAGCAGCTTCGGGTCGGGGCTGACCTACAATGAGCAGTTCTTC
TRBV7-2	TRBD2	few	TRBJ2-3	CASTGYPGGGTDTQYF	TGTGCCAGCACCGGATACCCGGGAGGGGGCACAGATACGCAGTATTTT
TRBV7-2	-	few	TRBJ2-2	CASSSRNTGELFF	TGTGCCAGCAGTTCTCGGAACACCGGGGAGCTGTTTTTT
TRBV7-9	-	-	TRBJ1-2	CASSLGQNSYGYTF	TGTGCCAGCAGCTTAGGACAGAACTCCTATGGCTACACCTTC
TRBV5-6	-	few	TRBJ2-2	CASSLVRNTGELFF	TGTGCCAGCAGCTTGGTCAGGAACACCGGGGAGCTGTTTTTT
TRBV27	-	-	TRBJ2-6	CASSPGSSGANVLTF	TGTGCCAGCAGTCCAGGGAGCTCTGGGGCCAACGTCCTGACTTTC
TRBV5-1	TRBD1	-	TRBJ1-6	CASSPGQGTPPLHF	TGCGCCAGCAGCCCGGGACAGGGGACCCCACCCCTCCACTTT
TRBV9	-	-	TRBJ2-1	CASSVDRREQFF	TGTGCCAGCAGCGTAGATCGTAGAGAGCAGTTCTTC
TRBV7-9	TRBD1	-	TRBJ1-2	CASSHKGTGDFNYGYTF	TGTGCCAGCAGCCACAAGGGGACAGGGGATTTTAACTATGGCTACACCTTC
TRBV4-2	-	-	TRBJ2-1	CASSQDRLASTRFF	TGTGCCAGCAGCCAAGATCGGTTGGCCTCTACACGGTTCTTC
TRBV4-2	-	-	TRBJ1-2	CASSQSAYGYTF	TGTGCCAGCAGCCAAAGTGCCTATGGCTACACCTTC
TRBV29-1	-	-	TRBJ1-4	CSAQGWGPYEKLFF	TGCAGCGCCCAGGGGTGGGGACCATATGAAAAACTGTTTTTT
TRBV28	-	-	TRBJ2-3	CASSLSTDTQYF	TGTGCCAGCAGTCTAAGCACAGATACGCAGTATTTT
TRBV5-1	TRBD2	-	TRBJ2-5	CASSSQPTSGGRETQYF	TGCGCCAGCAGTTCCCAACCGACTAGCGGGGGGAGGGAGACCCAGTACTTC
TRBV20-1	-	-	TRBJ2-7	CSARWGNEQYF	TGCAGTGCTAGGTGGGGAAACGAGCAGTACTTC
TRBV28	-	many	TRBJ2-7	CASSSIPPPLGQYF	TGTGCCAGCAGTTCGATCCCTCCACCTCTAGGGCAGTACTTC
TRBV28	-	once	TRBJ2-3	CASSFGRTSTDTQYF	TGTGCCAGCAGTTTCGGGCGGACGAGCACAGATACGCAGTATTTT
TRBV29-1	-	-	TRBJ2-3	CSVHSSDTQYF	TGCAGCGTCCATTCAAGCGATACGCAGTATTTT
TRBV30	-	once	TRBJ1-6	CAWGEDSPLHF	TGTGCCTGGGGCGAAGATTCACCCCTCCACTTT
TRBV7-8	-	once	TRBJ1-5	CASSTAFRSNQPQHF	TGTGCCAGCAGTACAGCGTTCCGGAGCAATCAGCCCCAGCATTTT
TRBV9	-	-	TRBJ2-3	CASSVRVRTDTQYF	TGTGCCAGCAGCGTAAGGGTTCGCACAGATACGCAGTATTTT
TRBV14	-	-	TRBJ2-5	CASSRLFWSTQYF	TGTGCCAGCAGCCGTCTCTTCTGGTCGACCCAGTACTTC
TRBV29-1	TRBD2	once	TRBJ2-1	CSVERSGGLINEQFF	TGCAGCGTTGAACGATCGGGGGGGCTGATCAATGAGCAGTTCTTC
TRBV28	-	-	TRBJ2-7	CASQTPGTRYEQYF	TGTGCCAGCCAGACGCCGGGGACACGCTACGAGCAGTACTTC
TRBV7-8	TRBD2	-	TRBJ2-1	CASSLVGGLSNNEQFF	TGTGCCAGCAGCTTAGTGGGGGGACTATCGAACAATGAGCAGTTCTTC
TRBV7-7	-	once	TRBJ2-5	CASSLFLAETQYF	TGTGCCAGCAGCTTATTTCTGGCGGAGACCCAGTACTTC
TRBV7-9	TRBD2	-	TRBJ2-3	CASSLGLAGGRQITDTQYF	TGTGCCAGCAGCTTAGGCCTAGCGGGAGGACGACAAATCACAGATACGCAGTATTTT
TRBV28	TRBD1	-	TRBJ1-2	CASSTPGQTGYTF	TGTGCCAGCAGTACCCCGGGACAGACGGGCTACACCTTC
TRBV7-2	TRBD2	once	TRBJ2-7	CASSLAIPGTSGRSSYEQYF	TGTGCCAGCAGCTTAGCGATTCCCGGGACTAGCGGGAGGAGCTCCTACGAGCAGTACTTC
TRBV11-2	-	-	TRBJ2-1	CASSLDERGQIYNEQFF	TGTGCCAGCAGCTTAGATGAAAGAGGGCAGATTTACAATGAGCAGTTCTTC
TRBV27	TRBD1	-	TRBJ2-3	CASSLTGAPYTDTQYF	TGTGCCAGCAGTCTTACAGGGGCGCCCTACACAGATACGCAGTATTTT
TRBV6-1	TRBD1	-	TRBJ2-7	CASSAPWDRGDEQYF	TGTGCCAGCAGCGCTCCATGGGACAGGGGAGACGAGCAGTACTTC
TRBV7-6	TRBD1	-	TRBJ2-7	CASSPRQGKTGEQYF	TGTGCCAGCAGCCCGAGACAGGGAAAGACGGGCGAGCAGTACTTC